The rows below give T cell receptor gamma chains drawn from one sample of a study of γδ T cells in repeated Plasmodium falciparum infection. TCRdb called clones from the multiplex PCR reads again using CATT. The sample lists around 25,000 gamma-chain clones, roughly 3.1% occurring once. Material for sequencing was gamma-delta T cells from blood. All receptors derive from a pool of human donors (malaria-infected and uninfected, not separated). The CDR3 runs from the conserved cysteine through the conserved F or W. Size is stated as once, few or many counts, or a class when the clone is expanded.

j_call	v_call	clone_size	cdr3_nt	cdr3_aa
TRGJ1/TRGJ2	TRGV9	many	TGTGCCTTGTGGGAGGTGTCTGGGATTTATTATAAGAAACTCTTT	CALWEVSGIYYKKLF
TRGJP	TRGV9	large	TGTGCCTTGTGGGAGACGCAAGAGTTGGGCAAAAAAATCAAGGTATTT	CALWETQELGKKIKVF
TRGJ1/TRGJ2	TRGV9	many	TGTGCCTTGTGGGAGGTGCCAAAGGACTATTATTATAAGAAACTCTTT	CALWEVPKDYYYKKLF
TRGJP2	TRGV8	many	TGTGCCACCTGGGATTATGGTTGGATCAAGACGTTT	CATWDYGWIKTF
TRGJ1/TRGJ2	TRGV4	many	TGTGCCACCTGGGATGGTACTTATTATAAGAAACTCTTT	CATWDGTYYKKLF
TRGJ1/TRGJ2	TRGV9	large	TGTGCCTTGTGGGTGAATTATTATAAGAAACTCTTT	CALWVNYYKKLF
TRGJP2	TRGV4	many	TGTGCCACCTGGGTTGGGAGTGATTGGATCAAGACGTTT	CATWVGSDWIKTF
TRGJ1/TRGJ2	TRGV5	many	TGTGCCACCTGGGACTCCCCTTATTATAAGAAACTCTTT	CATWDSPYYKKLF
TRGJP	TRGV9	many	TGTGCCTTGTGGGAGTCTCACCAAGAGTTGGGCAAAAAAATCAAGGTATTT	CALWESHQELGKKIKVF
TRGJ1/TRGJ2	TRGV9	many	TGTGCCTTGTGGGAGGGCGTTCCTTGTAAGAAACTCTTT	CALWEGVPCKKLF
TRGJP2	TRGV4	many	TGTGCCACCTGGGATGAGGGGGTATGGGGTAGTGATTGGATCAAGACGTTT	CATWDEGVWGSDWIKTF
TRGJ1/TRGJ2	TRGV3	many	TGTGCCACCTGGGACAGGCTGGTGAGATATAAGAAACTCTTT	CATWDRLVRYKKLF
TRGJ1/TRGJ2	TRGV9	many	TGTGCCTTGTGGGAGGTGCGGCTCTCCTCTTATTATAAGAAACTCTTT	CALWEVRLSSYYKKLF
TRGJ1/TRGJ2	TRGV9	medium-sized	TGTGCCTTGTGGGAGGCCTCGAATTATTATAAGAAACTCTTT	CALWEASNYYKKLF
TRGJ1/TRGJ2	TRGV8	many	TGTGCCACCTGGGATAGGTATTATAAGAAACTCTTT	CATWDRYYKKLF
TRGJP	TRGV9	medium-sized	TGTGCCTTGTGGGAGGCCGAGTTGGGCAAAAAAATCAAGGTATTT	CALWEAELGKKIKVF
TRGJ1/TRGJ2	TRGV3	many	TGTGCCACCTGGGACAGGCGCTTTTGGTATAAGAAACTCTTT	CATWDRRFWYKKLF
TRGJ1/TRGJ2	TRGV4	many	TGTGCCACCTGGGATAAATCCCCCTGGGTTGAGAAACTCTTT	CATWDKSPWVEKLF
TRGJ1/TRGJ2	TRGV3	medium-sized	TGTGCCACCTGGGACAGGCCTGTGGGGTATTATAAGAAACTCTTT	CATWDRPVGYYKKLF
TRGJP2	TRGV3	many	TGTGCCACCTGGGACAGGCCCCATAGTAGTGATTGGATCAAGACGTTT	CATWDRPHSSDWIKTF
TRGJ1/TRGJ2	TRGV5	many	TGTGCCACCTGGGGTCCATATTATAAGAAACTCTTT	CATWGPYYKKLF
TRGJP	TRGV9	many	TGTGCCTTGTGGGAGGGGAAAAAAGAGTTGGGCAAAAAAATCAAGGTATTT	CALWEGKKELGKKIKVF
TRGJ1/TRGJ2	TRGV2	many	TGTGCCACCTGGGACGGTCGCAATAAGAAACTCTTT	CATWDGRNKKLF
TRGJ1/TRGJ2	TRGV9	many	TGTGCCTTGTGGGAGCCCTTTTATTATTATAAGAAACTCTTT	CALWEPFYYYKKLF
TRGJ1/TRGJ2	TRGV9	many	TGTGCCTTGTGGGAGCCGTCGAATTATTATAAGAAACTCTTT	CALWEPSNYYKKLF
TRGJ1/TRGJ2	TRGV8	large	TGTGCCACCTGGGATAGGCCGTGGAAGAAACTCTTT	CATWDRPWKKLF
TRGJP2	TRGV4	many	TGTGCCACCTGGGGCCGGGAGGGTCGGACGATGGGTAGTGATTGGATCAAGACGTTT	CATWGREGRTMGSDWIKTF
TRGJ1/TRGJ2	TRGV8	many	TGTGCCACCTGGGAGAGGGATTATTATAAGAAACTCTTT	CATWERDYYKKLF
TRGJ1/TRGJ2	TRGV4	many	TGTGCCACCTGGGATGGCGTGAATTATTATAAGAAACTCTTT	CATWDGVNYYKKLF
TRGJP	TRGV9	many	TGTGCCTTGTGGGAGGCACCTAAGCAAGAGTTGGGCAAAAAAATCAAGGTATTT	CALWEAPKQELGKKIKVF
TRGJP	TRGV9	many	TGTGCCTTGTGGGATCTTGCGTTGGGCAAAAAAATCAAGGTATTT	CALWDLALGKKIKVF
TRGJP	TRGV9	large	TGTGCCTTGTGGGAAGGAAAACAAGAGTTGGGCAAAAAAATCAAGGTATTT	CALWEGKQELGKKIKVF
TRGJP	TRGV9	many	TGTGCCTTGTGGGAGGCGTTGGGAGAGTTGGGCAAAAAAATCAAGGTATTT	CALWEALGELGKKIKVF
TRGJ1/TRGJ2	TRGV4	few	TGTGCCACCTGGGACGGGCGGGGTAATTTGGGTAAGAAACTCTTT	CATWDGRGNLGKKLF
TRGJ1/TRGJ2	TRGV2	medium-sized	TGTGCCACCTGGGACGGGCATTATAAGAAACTCTTT	CATWDGHYKKLF
TRGJ1/TRGJ2	TRGV9	many	TGTGCCTTGTGGGAGGTGCAATATAACAAGAAACTCTTT	CALWEVQYNKKLF
TRGJ1/TRGJ2	TRGV2	many	TGTGCCACCTGGGACGGGCTCCCTTATTATAAGAAACTCTTT	CATWDGLPYYKKLF
TRGJP2	TRGV2	many	TGTGCCACCTGGGACGGGCTGGGTTCTGTTTATAGCAGTGATTGGATCAAGACGTTT	CATWDGLGSVYSSDWIKTF
TRGJ1/TRGJ2	TRGV3	medium-sized	TGTGCCACCTGGGACTGTAATAAGAAACTCTTT	CATWDCNKKLF
TRGJ1/TRGJ2	TRGV9	medium-sized	TGTGCCTTGGGTGTTATTTATTATAAGAAACTCTTT	CALGVIYYKKLF
TRGJ1/TRGJ2	TRGV4	medium-sized	TGTGCCACCTGGGCTTATTATAAGAAACTCTTT	CATWAYYKKLF
TRGJ1/TRGJ2	TRGV2	many	TGTGCCACCTGGGACGGACGTGATCATTATTATAAGAAACTCTTT	CATWDGRDHYYKKLF
TRGJ1/TRGJ2	TRGV2	many	TGTGCCACCTGGGACGGGCTGGAATATAAGAAACTCTTT	CATWDGLEYKKLF
TRGJP1	TRGV3	many	TGTGCCACCTGGGACAGGCGGGTCTATACCACTGGTTGGTTCAAGATATTT	CATWDRRVYTTGWFKIF
TRGJ1/TRGJ2	TRGV3	many	TGTGCCACCTGGGACAGGCCAGGCCAACTCTTT	CATWDRPGQLF
TRGJ1/TRGJ2	TRGV9	many	TGTGCCTTGTGGGAGGTGCCCCGAACCCGTAAGAAACTCTTT	CALWEVPRTRKKLF
TRGJ1/TRGJ2	TRGV9	many	TGTGCCTTGTGGGAGAAGCAAGGGAATTATTATAAGAAACTCTTT	CALWEKQGNYYKKLF
TRGJ1/TRGJ2	TRGV9	many	TGTGCCTTGTGGGATCTTCTGGGAGTGAGTTATAAGAAACTCTTT	CALWDLLGVSYKKLF
TRGJ1/TRGJ2	TRGV4	medium-sized	TGTGCCATCTGGGATGGGGGTTATTATAAGAAACTCTTT	CAIWDGGYYKKLF
TRGJ1/TRGJ2	TRGV3	many	TGTGCCACCTGGACCTCTCCTTATTATAAGAAACTCTTT	CATWTSPYYKKLF
TRGJ1/TRGJ2	TRGV9	many	TGTGCCTTGTGGGAGGTGCGGGGGGATTATTATAAGAAACTCTTT	CALWEVRGDYYKKLF
TRGJ1/TRGJ2	TRGV9	medium-sized	TGTGCCTTGTGGGAGGTGCATGGGAGTTATAAGAAACTCTTT	CALWEVHGSYKKLF
TRGJP2	TRGV2	many	TGTGCCACCTGGGACGGGCATTCAATGGGTAGTGATTGGATCAAGACGTTT	CATWDGHSMGSDWIKTF
TRGJP	TRGV2	many	TGTGCCACTTGGGACCGTGAGTTGGGCAAAAAAATCAAGGTATTT	CATWDRELGKKIKVF
TRGJP1	TRGV9	many	TGTGCCTTGTGGGAGGTCGCCCTAGGGCGGAGGGGGTATACCACTGGTTGGTTCAAGATATTT	CALWEVALGRRGYTTGWFKIF